Listed below are T cell receptor beta chains from one sample, sequenced in a study of blood T cell repertoires in COVID-19. Using immunoSEQ multiplex PCR, the repertoire was profiled, and TCRdb retains in-frame clones only, with some absent. The table includes some 380,000 clones, 90% detected once. What was sequenced was peripheral blood. These receptors were taken from a man between 18 and 35 years old with active or convalescent COVID-19. Both conserved end residues are part of each CDR3. The D gene is left open where the match is weak. For some rows the clone size is stated as once, few or many, or as a class when expanded; others skip it.

D	J	V	size	DNA	CDR3
-	TRBJ2-7	TRBV6-7	-	TGTGCCAGCAGAGGACGGGCGAAGGAGGATCCCCTCCACTACGAGCAGTACTTC	CASRGRAKEDPLHYEQYF
TRBD2	TRBJ2-3	TRBV5-6	few	TGTGCCAGCAGCCCCGGCTACGAGGCGGGGGTTGTTACGCAGTATTTT	CASSPGYEAGVVTQYF
TRBD1	TRBJ1-1	TRBV24-1	-	TGTGCCACCAGTGATAGGGACAGAAAGGACACTGAAGCTTTCTTT	CATSDRDRKDTEAFF
-	TRBJ2-7	TRBV24-1	once	TGTGCCACCAGTGATTCGACAGCCTACGAGCAGTACTTC	CATSDSTAYEQYF
TRBD2	TRBJ2-1	TRBV15	-	TGTGCCACCAGCAGAGGACGACTAGCGGGAGCTAACAATGAGCAGTTCTTC	CATSRGRLAGANNEQFF
-	TRBJ2-2	TRBV5-1	-	TGCGCCAGCAGCCCGTACATCCCAGCGGGACACCTGAGTGACACCGGGGAGCTGTTTTTT	CASSPYIPAGHLSDTGELFF
-	TRBJ1-5	TRBV28	-	TGTGCCAGCAGTGGGCGGGGCAGCCACTATAGCAATCAGCCCCAGCATTTT	CASSGRGSHYSNQPQHF
-	TRBJ2-7	TRBV4-1	once	TGCGCCAGCAGCCAGGACAGTTCCTACGAGCAGTACTTC	CASSQDSSYEQYF
-	TRBJ1-6	TRBV2	-	TGTGCCAGCAGTGGACAGTCGAAAAATTCACCCCTCCACTTT	CASSGQSKNSPLHF
TRBD2	TRBJ2-3	TRBV4-3	-	TGCGCCAGCAGCCAAGATAGGGTAGCGGGGGCCTCGAGGGATACGCAGTATTTT	CASSQDRVAGASRDTQYF
-	TRBJ1-5	TRBV6-1	once	TGTGCCAGCAGTGAACGGAGAGCGGTGGTTAGCAATCAGCCCCAGCATTTT	CASSERRAVVSNQPQHF
-	TRBJ2-7	TRBV11-3	-	TGTGCCAGCAGCTTAGATCGCTACGAGCAGTACTTC	CASSLDRYEQYF
TRBD1	TRBJ2-5	TRBV18	-	TGTGCCAGCTCTCTCAACCGGGACAGCCAAGAGACCCAGTACTTC	CASSLNRDSQETQYF
-	TRBJ2-3	TRBV11-2	-	TGTGCCAGCAGCTCCTCACTTACGCAGTATTTT	CASSSSLTQYF
TRBD2	TRBJ2-1	TRBV4-2	many	TGTGCCAGCAGCCGAGATAGCGGGGGGGTCTACAATGAGCAGTTCTTC	CASSRDSGGVYNEQFF
-	TRBJ1-2	TRBV28	-	TGTGCCAGCACCTGGGAGGTTGGCGGCTACACCTTC	CASTWEVGGYTF
TRBD1	TRBJ1-5	TRBV28	-	TGTGCCAGCAGCACGGGACAGGGTCATCAGCCCCAGCATTTT	CASSTGQGHQPQHF
TRBD2	TRBJ2-1	TRBV11-2	once	TGTGCCAGCAGCTCAATAGCGGGATCTTACGATGAGCAGTTCTTC	CASSSIAGSYDEQFF
TRBD2	TRBJ2-5	TRBV28	-	TGTGCCAGCAGTCGGCTAGCGGGGCACCAAGAGACCCAGTACTTC	CASSRLAGHQETQYF
-	TRBJ2-7	TRBV28	-	TGTGCCAGCAGTTTATCCAGGCTGAACTACGAGCAGTACTTC	CASSLSRLNYEQYF
TRBD1	TRBJ1-5	TRBV3-1/TRBV3-2	-	TGTGCCAGCAGCTGGGACAGGGTGGGACAGCCCCAGCATTTT	CASSWDRVGQPQHF
TRBD1	TRBJ1-5	TRBV7-2	-	TGTGCCAGCAGCTTGACAGGGATTAGGCAGCCCCAGCATTTT	CASSLTGIRQPQHF
-	TRBJ1-1	TRBV5-1	-	TGCGCCAGCAGCTTTGGTCCGGGGAACACTGAAGCTTTCTTT	CASSFGPGNTEAFF
-	TRBJ2-7	TRBV7-8	-	TGTGCCAGCAGCTCCTCCACAGGGCCAAGCTCCTACGAGCAGTACTTC	CASSSSTGPSSYEQYF
-	TRBJ1-5	TRBV14	-	TGTGCCAGCAGCCTTTCGGGAGGACAGCCCCAGCATTTT	CASSLSGGQPQHF
TRBD1	TRBJ2-1	TRBV20-1	-	TGCAGTGCTCACAGGGGTGAGCAGTTCTTC	CSAHRGEQFF
-	TRBJ2-7	TRBV24-1	-	TGTGCCACCAGTGATGGCGGGACGACGGGCTACGAGCAGTACTTC	CATSDGGTTGYEQYF
-	TRBJ1-1	TRBV10-3	few	TGTGCCATCAGTGTCGACAGTCCGGGCACTGAAGCTTTCTTT	CAISVDSPGTEAFF
TRBD1	TRBJ1-1	TRBV6-2/TRBV6-3	few	TGTGCCAGCAGTTACTCTTCGGGCAGGGGGATAAACACTGAAGCTTTCTTT	CASSYSSGRGINTEAFF
-	TRBJ2-5	TRBV12-3/TRBV12-4	-	TGTGCCAGCACTGCAGACATTAGGAAGGCCCAGTACTTC	CASTADIRKAQYF
TRBD2	TRBJ2-2	TRBV9	-	TGTGCCAGCAGCACGAGTCGGGGGGCGAACACCGGGGAGCTGTTTTTT	CASSTSRGANTGELFF
-	TRBJ1-2	TRBV13	-	TGTGCCAGCAGCCCGAGGGGGAACTATGGCTACACCTTC	CASSPRGNYGYTF
TRBD1	TRBJ2-7	TRBV6-5	-	TGTGCCAGCAGGTTCGACAGGGGGTATTCCTACGAGCAGTACTTC	CASRFDRGYSYEQYF
TRBD1	TRBJ2-7	TRBV7-2	-	TGTGCCAGCAGCCCTCTGGGACAGTTTTACGAGCAGTACTTC	CASSPLGQFYEQYF
-	TRBJ2-1	TRBV7-9	-	TGTGCCAGACGAGGAGGAGGCGGTGAGCAGTTCTTC	CARRGGGGEQFF
-	TRBJ2-7	TRBV5-6	once	TGTGCCAGCAGTAACACTGGAGGTAGCCGGTACGAGCAGTACTTC	CASSNTGGSRYEQYF
TRBD2	TRBJ2-1	TRBV6-2/TRBV6-3	-	TGTGCCAGCAGTTACTCGAGTTTGCGGGAGGGCTACTACAATGAGCAGTTCTTC	CASSYSSLREGYYNEQFF
TRBD1	TRBJ1-1	TRBV9	-	TGTGCCAGCAGCCCTCGGACAGGGAACACTGAAGCTTTCTTT	CASSPRTGNTEAFF
TRBD2	TRBJ2-3	TRBV6-2/TRBV6-3	-	TGTGCCAGCAGCCTCGGACTAGGTTCCACAGATACGCAGTATTTT	CASSLGLGSTDTQYF
TRBD1	TRBJ2-5	TRBV28	-	TGTGCCAGCAGTGAATCGTCAGGGGGTTTTGAGGAGACCCAGTACTTC	CASSESSGGFEETQYF